These 31 T cell receptor beta chains originate from one sample sequenced in a study of control samples from healthy donors and cancer patients. The data were produced by immunoSEQ multiplex PCR, yet TCRdb's version contains in-frame clones alone and is incomplete. The sample contains 75,000 to 100,000 clones, roughly 89% of which appear only once. The specimen was blood. Source of these receptors: a human donor in good health. The donor label of this sample is uncertain.

This clone was found once. The gene calls are TRBV19 and TRBJ1-4; tentatively, D is TRBD1 (6 bases). CDR1 and CDR2 from the germline V gene are LNHDA and SQIVND (reference sequence). The ends were cut back, 5 bases at V and 4 bases at J, with 14 bases in the middle. The CDR3 sequence is 15 residues long. The DNA of the CDR3 is TGTGCCAGTAGTCCCCTCCGGACAGTTAATGAAAAACTGTTTTTT. Translation gives CASSPLRTVNEKLFF.

The CDR3 region has the DNA TGTGCCAGCAGCCACTCAGCCAATGAGCAGTTCTTC. Amino acid sequence: CASSHSANEQFF. J is TRBJ2-1 and V is TRBV3-1 (or the pseudogene TRBV3-2), with D unclear. V lost 3 bases to trimming and J lost 6 bases, with 6 bases between them. Germline V lookup: CDR1 LGHDT, CDR2 YNNKEL (reference sequence). The CDR3 totals 12 residues.

The chain uses TRBV13 and TRBJ1-1; TRBD1 agrees at 7 bases. The CDR3 covers 14 residues. The ends lost 2 bases at V and 2 bases at J; junction bases unmatched: 2. Germline V gene data show CDR1 as PRHDT and CDR2 as FYEKMQ (reference sequence). In DNA form, the CDR3 reads TGTGCCAGCAGCTTACTAGGGGGCAACACTGAAGCTTTCTTT. Its translation is CASSLLGGNTEAFF.

The chain uses TRBV18 and TRBJ2-5, with no clear D. The CDR3 extends over 13 amino acids. Trimming took off 6 bases at V and 1 base at J, with 9 bases between the two ends. Germline CDR1 reads KGHSH; CDR2 reads LQKENI. For the CDR3, the DNA is TGTGCCAGCTCTCGAGAGGTCCAAGAGACCCAGTACTTC. Translating gives CASSREVQETQYF. Supplemented by reference TRBV18 and TRBJ2-5, the full variable domain reads NAGVMQNPRHLVRRRGQEARLRCSPMKGHSHVYWYRQLPEEGLKFMVYLQKENIIDESGMPKERFSAEFPKEGPSILRIQQVVRGDSAAYFCASSREVQETQYFGPGTRLLVL.

This clone was seen once. The V gene is TRBV11-2, the J gene TRBJ2-7; D tentatively reads TRBD1 or TRBD2 (6 bases each). The germline CDR1 and CDR2 sequences are SGHAT and FQNNGV. The CDR3 is 17 amino acids. V lost 1 base and J 0 bases, leaving 16 bases between the germline ends. The CDR3 here is CASSLGGVTGFSYEQYF. DNA of the CDR3: TGTGCCAGCAGCTTAGGGGGGGTTACAGGGTTCTCCTACGAGCAGTACTTC. Filled out from reference TRBV11-2 and TRBJ2-7, the complete variable domain reads EAGVAQSPRYKIIEKRQSVAFWCNPISGHATLYWYQQILGQGPKLLIQFQNNGVVDDSQLPKDRFSAERLKGVDSTLKIQPAKLEDSAVYLCASSLGGVTGFSYEQYFGPGTRLTVT.

The CDR3 nucleotides read TGCGCCAGCAGCTTGGCGGCAGGGGGCGAGCAGTACTTC. It codes for CASSLAAGGEQYF. The chain combines TRBV5-1 with TRBJ2-7, with TRBD1 identical over 7 bases. The CDR3 is made up of 13 amino acids. With V trimmed by 0 bases and J by 6 bases, 3 bases remained unmatched. The V gene's germline CDR1 is SGHRS and CDR2 YFSETQ.

V is TRBV2 and J is TRBJ2-5, with 11 bases lining up with TRBD1. The V gene end was trimmed by 7 bases and the J gene end by 4 bases; junction bases not matched to a gene: 14. The CDR3 is 17 residues long. Looked up from germline, CDR1 is SNHLY and CDR2 is FYNNEI. Here the CDR3 reads CASKALWTGGFAETQYF. CDR3 in DNA: TGTGCCAGCAAGGCCCTTTGGACAGGGGGCTTTGCAGAGACCCAGTACTTC.

The chain links TRBV28 to TRBJ2-7; 8 nucleotides align to TRBD1. With V trimmed by 5 bases and J by 6 bases, 12 bases remained unmatched. Germline V gene data show CDR1 as MDHEN and CDR2 as SYDVKM. The CDR3 runs to 15 residues. The CDR3 spells CASSGYGQGQGEQYF. The CDR3 DNA sequence: TGTGCCAGCAGTGGCTATGGACAGGGCCAAGGCGAGCAGTACTTC.

This clone was seen a few times. The V call is TRBV4-2, the J call TRBJ1-5; D gene ambiguous. This CDR3 has 16 residues. V was pared by 4 bases and J by 0 bases, with 13 bases between. Germline V CDR1 and CDR2: LGHNA, YNFKEQ. DNA of the CDR3: TGTGCCAGCAGCCGAGAGGGATCCAATAGCAATCAGCCCCAGCATTTT. Translating gives CASSREGSNSNQPQHF.

The genes are TRBV5-4 and TRBJ1-1; 8 bases align to TRBD1. After removal of 1 base from V and 3 bases from J, the junction contained 5 bases not matched to a gene. The germline CDR1 and CDR2 sequences are SGHNT and YYREEE (reference sequence). The CDR3 has 15 residues. The CDR3 DNA sequence: TGTGCCAGCAGCTTGAGTACAGGGGGAGACACTGAAGCTTTCTTT. This translates into CASSLSTGGDTEAFF.

The chain recombines TRBV7-2 with TRBJ2-5, with 7 bases aligning to TRBD2. Losses at the gene ends were 4 bases for V and 4 bases for J; bases not matched to a gene: 3. Germline CDR1 reads SGHTA; CDR2 reads FQGNSA. This CDR3 region has 13 residues. The CDR3 DNA follows: TGTGCCAGCAGCTGGGGCGGGGGAGAGACCCAGTACTTC. Translating gives CASSWGGGETQYF. The full variable domain, its missing parts supplied by reference TRBV7-2 and TRBJ2-5, is GAGVSQSPSNKVTEKGKDVELRCDPISGHTALYWYRQSLGQGLEFLIYFQGNSAPDKSGLPSDRFSAERTGGSVSTLTIQRTQQEDSAVYLCASSWGGGETQYFGPGTRLLVL.

The sample holds a few counts of this clone. The rearrangement joins TRBV6-5 to TRBJ1-2; the match to TRBD1 covers 7 bases. Losses at the gene ends were 6 bases for V and 0 bases for J; bases not matched to a gene: 4. CDR1 is MNHEY, CDR2 SVGAGI, per germline. The CDR3 consists of 14 residues. The CDR3 coding sequence is TGTGCCAGCAGGACAGGGACCACTAACTATGGCTACACCTTC. Protein sequence: CASRTGTTNYGYTF.

The rearrangement links TRBV15 to TRBJ2-7; TRBD1 matches 7 bases. This CDR3 has 17 amino acids. With V trimmed by 0 bases and J by 9 bases, 17 bases remained unmatched. Looked up from germline, CDR1 is LNHNV and CDR2 is YYDKDF (reference sequence). CDR3 sequence (DNA): TGTGCCACCAGCAGAGAGGAAGGGGGCATTACGGCCGGCGTGCAGTACGTC. This translates into CATSREEGGITAGVQYV.

This chain joins TRBV9 and TRBJ1-4, with D hard to call. Trimming took 0 bases from V and 8 from J, leaving 14 bases between them. The CDR3 consists of 15 residues. The germline CDR1 and CDR2 sequences are SGDLS and YYNGEE. CDR3 DNA: TGTGCCAGCAGCGTAGAGGCACTACCAGCCGAAAAACTGTTTTTT. It encodes CASSVEALPAEKLFF.

This chain connects TRBV19 to TRBJ1-1; the D gene is possibly TRBD1 (5 bases). The CDR3 length is 14 residues. CDR1 and CDR2 (germline): LNHDA, SQIVND (reference sequence). Trimming cost V 5 bases and J 0 bases, with 10 bases left between them. CDR3 sequence: CASSEQVMNTEAFF. Here the CDR3 DNA reads TGTGCCAGTAGTGAACAGGTGATGAACACTGAAGCTTTCTTT.

The chain couples TRBV19 to TRBJ1-5; perhaps TRBD1 as D (5 bases). The CDR3 has 15 amino acids. Per germline, CDR1 LNHDA and CDR2 SQIVND (reference sequence). V was pared by 5 bases and J by 2 bases, with 13 bases between. CDR3 DNA sequence: TGTGCCAGTAGTTTAGCCGGGGGTGGCAATCAGCCCCAGCATTTT. It codes for CASSLAGGGNQPQHF.

The CDR3 loop is CASSEFGGGGAKNIQYF. Written as DNA, the CDR3 is TGTGCCAGCAGTGAATTTGGGGGCGGAGGAGCCAAAAACATTCAGTACTTC. The chain combines TRBV2 with TRBJ2-4; weak D call: TRBD1 (6 bases). This CDR3 comprises 17 residues. Germline V gene lookup returns CDR1 SNHLY and CDR2 FYNNEI. Between the trimmed V and J ends, which lost 2 bases and 0 bases, there was a span of 14 bases.

This clone was detected once. The chain joins TRBV12-3 or TRBV12-4 to TRBJ1-1; D ambiguous. The length of the CDR3 is 13 residues. V was shortened by 6 bases and J by 1 base, with 9 bases between the two germline ends. Here the CDR3 DNA reads TGTGCCAGCAGGCAGGTCACGAACACTGAAGCTTTCTTT. Protein: CASRQVTNTEAFF.

The rearrangement links TRBV5-1 to TRBJ2-4; 8 bases map to TRBD1. Germline lookup yields CDR1 SGHRS and CDR2 YFSETQ. The CDR3 length is 16 residues. Losses at the gene ends were 4 bases for V and 0 bases for J; bases not matched to a gene: 6. The CDR3 loop is CASSTGTGLAKNIQYF. The CDR3 nucleotides are TGCGCCAGCAGCACCGGGACAGGCCTAGCCAAAAACATTCAGTACTTC.

This clone was seen only once. The chain employs TRBV7-9 and TRBJ2-5; 7 nucleotides align to TRBD1. Germline lookup yields CDR1 SEHNR and CDR2 FQNEAQ (reference sequence). There are 13 residues in the CDR3. The junction had 5 bases not matched to a gene; V was cut back by 5 bases and J by 5 bases. The CDR3 region is CASSPGGRETQYF. In nucleotides, the CDR3 is TGTGCCAGCAGCCCAGGGGGTCGGGAGACCCAGTACTTC.

The chain has TRBV5-1 and TRBJ2-7; 7 bases fit TRBD2. The junction had 9 bases not matched to a gene; V was cut back by 1 base and J by 5 bases. The CDR3 extends over 15 amino acids. Looked up from germline, CDR1 is SGHRS and CDR2 is YFSETQ. The CDR3 nucleotides are TGCGCCAGCAGCTTGCAGTCATTGGCGGGGGACGAGCAGTACTTC. It yields the protein CASSLQSLAGDEQYF.

The chain employs TRBV9 and TRBJ2-1; 10 bases fit TRBD1. CDR1 SGDLS and CDR2 YYNGEE come from the germline V gene. The CDR3 runs to 16 residues. The V segment lost 3 bases and the J segment 2 bases; nucleotides outside the gene matches: 5. CDR3 sequence (DNA): TGTGCCAGCAGCGCCGCCGGGACAGGGGCCTACAATGAGCAGTTCTTC. It is translated as CASSAAGTGAYNEQFF.

This chain connects TRBV25-1 to TRBJ1-4, with TRBD1 identical over 11 bases. The CDR3 runs to 14 residues. Germline V gene lookup returns CDR1 MGHDK and CDR2 SYGVNS. V gave up 7 bases and J gave up 7 bases; unmatched junction bases: 5. The DNA of the CDR3 is TGTGCCAGCACCGGACAGGGGGCGGCTGAAAAACTGTTTTTT. Encoded protein: CASTGQGAAEKLFF.

This clone showed up just once. This CDR3 is CASSSRPGPARDSPLHF. For the CDR3, the DNA is TGTGCCAGCAGCTCCCGACCGGGGCCTGCACGGGATTCACCCCTCCACTTT. J is TRBJ1-6 and V is TRBV7-6, with D possibly TRBD1 on 5 matching bases. V was cut by 4 bases and J by 8 bases, with 21 bases left in between. This CDR3 region has 17 residues. Per germline, CDR1 SGHVS and CDR2 FNYEAQ. The full variable domain, completed using reference TRBV7-6 and TRBJ1-6, is GAGVSQSPRYKVTKRGQDVALRCDPISGHVSLYWYRQALGQGPEFLTYFNYEAQQDKSGLPNDRFSAERPEGSISTLTIQRTEQRDSAMYRCASSSRPGPARDSPLHFGNGTRLTVT.

The chain joins TRBV19 to TRBJ1-2; maybe TRBD1 (5 bases). The germline V and J ends were trimmed by 3 bases and 0 bases, with 14 bases remaining between them. This CDR3 is 16 amino acids long. Germline CDR1 LNHDA, CDR2 SQIVND (reference sequence). CDR3: CASSIGGGGTNYGYTF. CDR3 bases: TGTGCCAGTAGTATCGGTGGCGGGGGGACTAACTATGGCTACACCTTC.

This clone is a singleton in its sample. The V call is TRBV25-1, the J call TRBJ2-6; D ambiguous. Germline V gene sequence: CDR1 MGHDK, CDR2 SYGVNS. The CDR3 covers 15 residues. V shed 2 bases and J shed 0 bases, with 5 bases lying between them. CDR3 sequence reads: CASSEDNSGANVLTF. The CDR3 coding sequence is TGTGCCAGCAGTGAAGACAACTCTGGGGCCAACGTCCTGACTTTC.

This CDR3 reads CSASVGSNQPQHF. The CDR3, as DNA: TGCAGTGCTAGTGTGGGCAGCAATCAGCCCCAGCATTTT. The gene calls are TRBV20-1 and TRBJ1-5; D not certain. Germline CDR1 DFQATT, CDR2 SNEGSKA (reference sequence). With 3 bases removed from V and 1 base from J, the gap between germline ends came to 7 bases. The CDR3 is 13 amino acids.

The chain is built from TRBV3-1 (or the pseudogene TRBV3-2) and TRBJ1-3; 8 bases are shared with TRBD1. Germline CDR1 and CDR2: LGHDT and YNNKEL (reference sequence). V shed 2 bases and J 2 bases; nucleotides not matched to a gene: 2. This CDR3 comprises 15 residues. This chain's CDR3 is CASSQLDRAGNTIYF. The CDR3, as DNA: TGTGCCAGCAGCCAACTGGACAGGGCTGGAAACACCATATATTTT.

The chain joins TRBV3-1 (or the pseudogene TRBV3-2) to TRBJ2-5; 7 bases are a match to TRBD1. Germline values: CDR1 LGHDT, CDR2 YNNKEL (reference sequence). The CDR3 has 15 residues. Trimming at V came to 1 base and at J to 3 bases, leaving 5 bases not matched to a gene. The CDR3 nucleotides read TGTGCCAGCAGCCAAGTCGCAGGGGGAAAAGAGACCCAGTACTTC. This translates into CASSQVAGGKETQYF.

The CDR3 nucleotides are TGCGCCAGCAGTGAAGATGGAAACACCATATATTTT. Translating it yields CASSEDGNTIYF. The genes are TRBV10-1 and TRBJ1-3; D unresolved. The V and J ends lost 3 bases and 3 bases respectively, with 3 bases between them. CDR1 and CDR2 from the germline V gene are WNHNN and SYGVQD (reference sequence). The CDR3 is made up of 12 amino acids.

The chain combines TRBV5-8 with TRBJ2-4; 7 nucleotides line up with TRBD1. The germline CDR1 and CDR2 sequences are SGHTS and YDEGEE. The V gene end was trimmed by 2 bases and the J gene end by 3 bases; junction bases not matched to a gene: 5. The CDR3 spans 15 residues. The CDR3 DNA is TGTGCCAGCAGCTTTCAAGGGGGCAGCAAAAACATTCAGTACTTC. Translating it yields CASSFQGGSKNIQYF.